This is a list of T cell receptor beta chains from one sample in a study of T cell repertoires in cytomegalovirus infection. A single record per CDR3 protein comes from TCRdb applying MiXCR to the reads. The table shows about 740,000 distinct CDR3 sequences, with less than 40% occurring only once. The sequenced sample consisted of PBMCs. These receptors all stem from a human donor in good health (CMV status not recorded). Some clones in this sample may be carry-over from other donors' samples. CDR3s include the opening cysteine and the closing phenylalanine or tryptophan. The D gene is left open where the match is weak. Part of the rows lack a size; the others show once, few, many or a class for expanded clones.

V	size	D	J	DNA	CDR3
TRBV6-5	NA	NA	TRBJ2-7	TGTGCCAGCAGTATATCTCGGGACCGCTCCTACGAGCAGTACTTC	CASSISRDRSYEQYF
TRBV11-3	few	NA	TRBJ2-6	TGTGCCAGCAGCTTAGGGGTCAGAGGTCCTGGGGCCAACGTCCTGACTTTC	CASSLGVRGPGANVLTF
TRBV7-2	NA	NA	TRBJ2-3	TGTGCCAGCAGCTTACAAGGGTTCTTCGGCACAGATACGCAGTCTTTT	CASSLQGFFGTDTQSF
TRBV6-1	NA	NA	TRBJ2-2	TGTGCCAGCAGTCAGGGGAGTGCCAACACCGGGGAGCTGTTTTTT	CASSQGSANTGELFF
TRBV10-3	few	TRBD1	TRBJ1-6	TGTGCCATCACGAGGGGGCAGGGATCACCCCTCCACTTT	CAITRGQGSPLHF
TRBV29-1	NA	NA	TRBJ1-2	TGCAGCACACAGGTGGTGGGACATGGCTACACCTTC	CSTQVVGHGYTF
TRBV12-3/TRBV12-4	few	NA	TRBJ2-2	TGTGCCAGCAGTTTCTCGAAGGGCACCGGGGAGCTGTTTTTT	CASSFSKGTGELFF
TRBV11-2	NA	TRBD1	TRBJ2-5	TGTGCCAGCAGCCTCGGGACAGGGTGGGCCTTAGAGACCCAGTACTTC	CASSLGTGWALETQYF
TRBV18	NA	TRBD1	TRBJ2-1	TGTGCCAGCTCACCTCGGGTGACAGGGGGCGAGCAGTTCTTC	CASSPRVTGGEQFF
TRBV12-3/TRBV12-4	NA	TRBD2	TRBJ2-2	TGTGCCAGCAGACCCAGCGGGAGTCACGGGGAGCTGTTTTTT	CASRPSGSHGELFF
TRBV11-2	NA	TRBD1	TRBJ2-3	TGTGCCAGCAGCTTTAGTAGGGGCCAACAGGGGGCATGGGATACGCAGTATTTT	CASSFSRGQQGAWDTQYF
TRBV20-1	few	TRBD1	TRBJ1-5	TGCAGTGCTAGAGATCAGGGGGGGCGAGATCAGCCCCAGCATTTT	CSARDQGGRDQPQHF
TRBV7-2	many	NA	TRBJ1-1	TGTGCCAGCAGCTTAACGTCCGGGACAAGCACTGAAGCTTTCTTT	CASSLTSGTSTEAFF
TRBV20-1	NA	TRBD1	TRBJ1-2	TGCAGTGGACCTCCCAGGGGGCTCATCTATGGCTACACCTTC	CSGPPRGLIYGYTF
TRBV6-1	NA	TRBD1	TRBJ1-4	TGTGCCAGCAGTGAAGCGAGAGCCGGGAAAGGGGGCGTATCGTCCGAACAACTGTTTTTT	CASSEARAGKGGVSSEQLFF
TRBV5-4	few	TRBD2	TRBJ2-6	TGTGCCAGCAGCCTACGGACGGGAGGAATGGGGGCCAACGTCCTGACTTTC	CASSLRTGGMGANVLTF
TRBV7-3	NA	NA	TRBJ1-3	TGTGCCAGCAGCTTACCCTTTTGGGGGATCACTGGAAACACCATATATTTT	CASSLPFWGITGNTIYF
TRBV7-6	NA	TRBD1	TRBJ1-2	TGTGCCAGCAGCCCCTCAGTTACAGGGGGCGGCCGTACTAACTATGGCTACACCTTC	CASSPSVTGGGRTNYGYTF
TRBV25-1	few	TRBD1	TRBJ1-6	TGTGCCAGCAGTGATCCTACAGGGGGAAATTCACCCCTCCACTTT	CASSDPTGGNSPLHF
TRBV7-2	many	NA	TRBJ1-1	TGTGCCAGCAACCCGCCGGGGCAGGCGAGGGAAGCTTTCTTT	CASNPPGQAREAFF
TRBV28	few	TRBD2	TRBJ2-3	TGTGCCAGCAGTACCCCGAACCTAGCGGACACAGATACGCAGTATTTT	CASSTPNLADTDTQYF
TRBV6-6	NA	NA	TRBJ1-4	TGTGCCAGCAGTGTGACCACCCCGAAGGAAAAACTGTTTTTT	CASSVTTPKEKLFF
TRBV5-1	many	TRBD2	TRBJ2-2	TGCGCCAGCAGCTTGAGCGCGGGAGAGTCCGGGGAGCTGTTTTTT	CASSLSAGESGELFF
TRBV7-1	NA	TRBD1	TRBJ1-2	TGTGCCAGCAGCCAACAACCGGGACAGGGATGGCATGGCTACACCTTC	CASSQQPGQGWHGYTF
TRBV9	NA	NA	TRBJ2-1	TGTGCCAGCAGCCGGGACCCGTACAATGAGCAGTTCTTC	CASSRDPYNEQFF
TRBV7-8	few	TRBD2	TRBJ2-7	TGTGCCAGCAGCCATGGACTAGCGGGGGGTTACGAGCAGTACTTC	CASSHGLAGGYEQYF
TRBV6-1	NA	NA	TRBJ2-3	TGTGCCAGCAACCGGGGGTCGGGGCCGTCGGTGCGTACGCAGTATTTT	CASNRGSGPSVRTQYF
TRBV20-1	NA	NA	TRBJ2-5	TGCAGTGCTAGATGGGGCGGGGCCCAAGAGACCCAGTACTTC	CSARWGGAQETQYF
TRBV28	NA	NA	TRBJ2-7	TGTGCGGCCTCGCCGGGCATAGGAAAAAAGCAGTACTTC	CAASPGIGKKQYF
TRBV24-1	NA	TRBD1	TRBJ2-7	TGTGCCACCAGTGATCCGGGACAGGGATCCTACGAGCAGTACTTC	CATSDPGQGSYEQYF
TRBV10-3	NA	TRBD1	TRBJ1-6	TGTACCATCAGTGACCCTGGTCGGACAGGGTCACCCCTCCACTTT	CTISDPGRTGSPLHF
TRBV11-2	NA	NA	TRBJ1-2	TGTGCCAGCAGCTTAGATTCCGCGGACTATGGCTACACCTTC	CASSLDSADYGYTF
TRBV5-1	NA	NA	TRBJ1-2	TGCGCCAGCATGAGTGGGGCTAACTATGGCTACACCTTC	CASMSGANYGYTF
TRBV11-2	NA	NA	TRBJ1-2	TGTGCCAGCAGCTCTGGACTGTCCGTAGGCTACACCTTC	CASSSGLSVGYTF
TRBV28	few	NA	TRBJ2-7	TGTGCCAGCAGTTTATCGAGACCCCAAAAGGCCCCCGAGCAGTACTTC	CASSLSRPQKAPEQYF
TRBV6-5	few	NA	TRBJ2-6	TGTGCCAGCGGCCCCTATTCTGGGGCCAACGTCCTGACTTTC	CASGPYSGANVLTF
TRBV2	NA	NA	TRBJ2-5	TGTGCCAGATCCTGGGGCTCCCAAGAGACCCAGTACTTC	CARSWGSQETQYF
TRBV7-9	NA	NA	TRBJ2-7	TGTGCCAGCAGCCGGATCAGGACAGACTACGAGCAGTACTTC	CASSRIRTDYEQYF
TRBV11-2	NA	TRBD1	TRBJ2-7	TGTGCCAGCACCAAAGACAGGGGGAAGAACGAGCAGTACTTC	CASTKDRGKNEQYF
TRBV27	NA	TRBD1	TRBJ1-2	TGTGCCAGCAGTCCCATGGACAGGCTCGACTATGGCTACACCTTC	CASSPMDRLDYGYTF
TRBV14	NA	NA	TRBJ2-4	TGTGCCAGCAGCCACGCAGCACTAGCCAAAAACATTCAGTACTTC	CASSHAALAKNIQYF
TRBV12-3/TRBV12-4	NA	NA	TRBJ2-1	TGTGCCAGCAGTTTGAAAGTACAGCGCCTCTCCTACAATGAGCAGTTCTTC	CASSLKVQRLSYNEQFF
TRBV7-2	NA	NA	TRBJ2-5	TGTGCCAGCAGCCTTCACTTGGGGGACACACAAGAGACCCAGTACTTC	CASSLHLGDTQETQYF
TRBV7-8	NA	NA	TRBJ2-7	TGTGCCAGTAGCCAAGGACAGCAATACGATAAGTACTTC	CASSQGQQYDKYF
TRBV18	NA	TRBD1	TRBJ1-1	TGTGCCAGCCGGGACAGTTTGTCTGAAGCTTTCTTT	CASRDSLSEAFF